Each of the 31 T cell receptor beta chains below was sequenced from the same sample in a study of T cells in Graves' hyperthyroidism and ophthalmopathy. Researchers took RNA transcripts and amplified the TCR beta CDR3 regions from them. Carried out on the TCR CDR3, a first-round RT-PCR used the HTBI primer set. TCRdb re-called the multiplex PCR reads with MiXCR, one entry per CDR3 protein. The sample includes some 500,000 distinct CDR3 sequences, 15% to 20% of them seen just once. Sequencing input: blood. The receptors here all came from a woman in her 30s with Graves' ophthalmopathy.

This clonotype has ten or more counts. The chain links TRBV20-1 to TRBJ2-1, with 10 bases lining up with TRBD2. Germline CDR1 reads DFQATT; CDR2 reads SNEGSKA (reference sequence). After removal of 2 bases from V and 5 bases from J, the junction contained 9 bases not matched to a gene. CDR3 length equals 16 residues. The CDR3 sequence: CSARQALAGVHNEQFF. The CDR3 coding sequence is TGCAGTGCTAGACAGGCCCTAGCGGGAGTCCACAATGAGCAGTTCTTC.

This clonotype has a handful of counts. This rearrangement joins TRBV27 to TRBJ1-5; the match to TRBD1 covers 9 bases. The CDR3 spans 14 residues. Germline CDR1 and CDR2: MNHEY and SMNVEV (reference sequence). The V gene end was trimmed by 8 bases and the J gene end by 4 bases; junction bases not matched to a gene: 6. CDR3 loop: CASGRQGVNQPQHF. CDR3 nucleotides: TGTGCCAGCGGAAGACAGGGGGTAAATCAGCCCCAGCATTTT.

The chain links TRBV4-1 to TRBJ1-2; maybe TRBD1 (6 bases). Germline assignment: CDR1 MGHRA and CDR2 YSYEKL. The CDR3 length is 16 residues. V was cut by 5 bases and J by 4 bases, with 20 bases left in between. Here the CDR3 DNA reads TGCGCCAGCAGCGGGAGTCCCCGGGGGCGAGGCTATGGCTACACCTTC. Amino acids: CASSGSPRGRGYGYTF.

The rearrangement links TRBV7-3 to TRBJ2-3, with D uncertain. Germline V gives CDR1 SGHTA, CDR2 FQGTGA. Trimming pared 4 bases from V and 4 bases from J, leaving 6 bases between. The CDR3 extends over 12 amino acids. CDR3 region: CASSSSPDTQYF. CDR3 nucleotides: TGTGCCAGCAGCTCGAGTCCAGATACGCAGTATTTT.

This chain uses TRBV29-1 with TRBJ2-1, with D possibly matching TRBD1 (6 bases). V was cut by 6 bases and J by 8 bases, with 14 bases left in between. Germline CDR1 and CDR2: SQVTM and ANQGSEA. The CDR3 covers 12 residues. Written as DNA, the CDR3 is TGCAGCGTCCTCCGGACAGTCGATGAGCAGTTCTTC. It is translated as CSVLRTVDEQFF.

This clonotype was recorded at least ten times. This chain links TRBV7-2 with TRBJ2-1; no reliable D call. V was trimmed by 2 bases and J by 6 bases, leaving 8 bases between them. The CDR3 totals 13 residues. The germline V gene encodes CDR1 SGHTA and CDR2 FQGNSA. The DNA for the CDR3 is TGTGCCAGCAGCTTAAATGCCCTCAATGAGCAGTTCTTC. This encodes CASSLNALNEQFF.

This clonotype was seen a few times. The V and J genes are TRBV28 and TRBJ2-2; D remains ambiguous. Looked up from germline, CDR1 is MDHEN and CDR2 is SYDVKM. V lost 7 bases and J 0 bases, leaving 9 bases between the germline ends. CDR3 length: 14 residues. Here the CDR3 reads CASTWDANTGELFF. Here the CDR3 DNA reads TGTGCCAGCACCTGGGATGCGAACACCGGGGAGCTGTTTTTT.

This clonotype was observed a handful of times. This chain uses TRBV2 with TRBJ1-6; D possibly corresponds to TRBD1 (6 bases). Germline V gene sequence: CDR1 SNHLY, CDR2 FYNNEI. The germline V and J ends were trimmed by 4 bases and 8 bases, with 12 bases remaining between them. The length of the CDR3 is 14 residues. CDR3 residues: CASSGTEGDSPLHF. CDR3 coding DNA: TGTGCCAGCAGTGGGACAGAGGGTGATTCACCCCTCCACTTT.

Ten or more counts support this clonotype. The gene calls are TRBV3-1 and TRBJ2-5, with TRBD2 identical over 8 bases. Germline V gives CDR1 LGHDT, CDR2 YNNKEL (reference sequence). V dropped 3 bases and J dropped 7; count of bases not matched to a gene: 13. The CDR3 extends over 16 amino acids. The CDR3 DNA sequence: TGTGCCAGCAGCCACCTAGCCAGCGGGAGTTCAAGGACCCAGTACTTC. It encodes CASSHLASGSSRTQYF.

This clonotype came up a few times. The J gene is TRBJ1-2, the V gene TRBV11-2, with a weak D call TRBD1 (5 bases). CDR3 size: 15 residues. V was cut by 0 bases and J by 3 bases, with 11 bases left in between. Germline V lookup: CDR1 SGHAT, CDR2 FQNNGV. Here the CDR3 reads CASSLEGAVYYGYTF. CDR3 bases: TGTGCCAGCAGCTTAGAAGGGGCCGTCTACTATGGCTACACCTTC.

This clonotype has a count of ten or more. J is TRBJ2-1 and V is TRBV20-1, with no clear D. The CDR3 totals 15 residues. The V end lost 0 bases, the J end lost 4 bases, and 13 bases lay between the germline ends. Germline V gene lookup returns CDR1 DFQATT and CDR2 SNEGSKA (reference sequence). As DNA, the CDR3 is TGCAGTGCTAGAGATCTTGTGGGCGATTACAATGAGCAGTTCTTC. This gives the protein CSARDLVGDYNEQFF.

The table lists this clonotype with many counts. The chain couples TRBV14 to TRBJ2-1; TRBD2 might be the D (7 bases). V was clipped by 0 bases and J by 8 bases, with 23 bases between them. CDR1 is SGHDN and CDR2 is FVKESK in the germline V gene. The CDR3 totals 18 residues. CDR3 amino acids: CASSQEDRVGGGGDEQFF. The CDR3 DNA reads TGTGCCAGCAGCCAAGAAGATAGGGTGGGAGGGGGAGGCGATGAGCAGTTCTTC.

The chain combines TRBV7-9 with TRBJ2-2; TRBD2 matches at 9 bases. Trimming removed 6 bases from V and 6 bases from J; junction bases left unmatched: 14. This CDR3 has 17 amino acids. In germline, CDR1 is SEHNR, CDR2 FQNEAQ (reference sequence). The CDR3 spells CASRPERSGGRAGELFF. The CDR3 DNA reads TGTGCCAGCAGGCCAGAAAGAAGCGGCGGGAGGGCCGGGGAGCTGTTTTTT. Supplemented by reference TRBV7-9 and TRBJ2-2, the full variable domain reads DTGVSQNPRHKITKRGQNVTFRCDPISEHNRLYWYRQTLGQGPEFLTYFQNEAQLEKSRLLSDRFSAERPKGSFSTLEIQRTEQGDSAMYLCASRPERSGGRAGELFFGEGSRLTVL.

The table lists this clonotype with many counts. The genes are TRBV27 and TRBJ2-1; either TRBD1 or TRBD2 may supply D (5 bases each). The germline V gene encodes CDR1 MNHEY and CDR2 SMNVEV (reference sequence). This CDR3 contains 16 residues. V dropped 2 bases and J dropped 4 bases, with 15 bases sitting between them. CDR3 region: CASSLSYSWGYNEQFF. The CDR3, as DNA: TGTGCCAGCAGTTTAAGCTATTCCTGGGGGTACAATGAGCAGTTCTTC.

There are a few counts of this clonotype. The rearrangement joins TRBV20-1 to TRBJ1-5; D is possibly TRBD1 (5 bases). CDR3 length equals 15 residues. Germline assignment: CDR1 DFQATT and CDR2 SNEGSKA (reference sequence). V lost 1 base to trimming and J lost 1 base, with 11 bases between them. CDR3: CSARGSGHSNQPQHF. The CDR3 bases are TGCAGTGCTAGAGGATCAGGGCACAGCAATCAGCCCCAGCATTTT.

This clonotype was seen more than once but under ten times. The chain links TRBV13 to TRBJ2-1; a possible D gene is TRBD2 (5 bases). Germline assignment: CDR1 PRHDT and CDR2 FYEKMQ (reference sequence). Trimming cost V 2 bases and J 7 bases, with 12 bases left between them. The CDR3 runs 14 residues. The CDR3 nucleotides are TGTGCCAGCAGCTTACGGACTGAGAGGAATGAGCAGTTCTTC. Encoded protein: CASSLRTERNEQFF.

This clonotype appeared many times. The CDR3 loop reads CASSPVGSNSNQPQHF. CDR3 sequence (DNA): TGTGCCAGCTCACCGGTAGGGAGTAATAGCAATCAGCCCCAGCATTTT. The chain combines TRBV18 with TRBJ1-5; D not resolved. The CDR3 runs to 16 residues. From germline, CDR1 is KGHSH and CDR2 LQKENI. Deletions cut 3 bases from V and 0 bases from J, with 12 bases between.

This clonotype was seen at least ten times. The chain combines TRBV3-1 with TRBJ1-2, with D possibly TRBD1 on 6 matching bases. The CDR3 extends over 14 amino acids. Germline values: CDR1 LGHDT, CDR2 YNNKEL (reference sequence). V was shortened by 5 bases and J by 4 bases, with 14 bases between the two germline ends. CDR3 residues: CASSGGTGLYGYTF. In nucleotides, the CDR3 is TGTGCCAGCAGCGGCGGAACAGGGCTCTATGGCTACACCTTC.

This clonotype was seen ten or more times. The CDR3 loop reads CASSQDRGRSYEQYF. The DNA for the CDR3 is TGTGCCAGCAGCCAAGATAGGGGACGCTCCTACGAGCAGTACTTC. This chain connects TRBV3-1 to TRBJ2-7; possibly TRBD1 or TRBD2 for D (5 bases each). The CDR3 runs to 15 residues. Trimming removed 0 bases at V and 0 bases at J, with 9 bases between. Germline loops: CDR1 LGHDT, CDR2 YNNKEL (reference sequence).

A remark on this clonotype: A much larger clone sits a single nucleotide away, making a read error possible. No conserved phenylalanine or tryptophan ends this CDR3, so it is likely a read error. The chain recombines TRBV28 with TRBJ2-7, with D possibly matching TRBD2 (6 bases). Between the trimmed V and J ends, which lost 4 bases and 2 bases, there was a span of 6 bases. Germline values: CDR1 MDHEN, CDR2 SYDVKM. This CDR3 spans 12 amino acids. The DNA of the CDR3 is TGTGCCAGCAGTTGGGGGGCCTACGAGCAGTACCTC. Translated: CASSWGAYEQYL.

The chain links TRBV20-1 to TRBJ1-2, with 7 positions matching TRBD1. Germline trimming cut 3 bases from V and 2 bases from J; bases unmatched to any gene: 6. This CDR3 has 14 residues. The germline V gene encodes CDR1 DFQATT and CDR2 SNEGSKA (reference sequence). The CDR3: CSASRDSTNYGYTF. The CDR3 region has the DNA TGCAGTGCTAGCCGGGACAGCACAAACTATGGCTACACCTTC.

In this sample, this clonotype turned up many times. The genes are TRBV20-1 and TRBJ2-7; 8 bases are a match to TRBD1. The V gene's germline CDR1 is DFQATT and CDR2 SNEGSKA (reference sequence). This CDR3 has 13 residues. With V trimmed by 3 bases and J by 6 bases, 7 bases remained unmatched. The CDR3 region is CSASTGGKGEQYF. The CDR3 nucleotides are TGCAGTGCTAGTACAGGGGGGAAGGGCGAGCAGTACTTC.

With regard to this clonotype: Just one base apart from a much larger clone, this may be a read error. The chain joins TRBV20-1 to TRBJ2-7; 7 nucleotides agree with TRBD1. The length of the CDR3 is 12 residues. Germline-derived CDR1 and CDR2 are DFQATT and SNEGSKA (reference sequence). CDR3 amino acids: CSIPGQLYKQYF. CDR3 sequence (DNA): TGCAGTATTCCGGGACAGCTCTACAAGCAGTACTTC.

In its sample, this clonotype was seen many times. This chain joins TRBV6-1 and TRBJ1-1; no clear D. The CDR3 loop spans 16 amino acids. With 6 bases removed from V and 3 bases from J, the gap between germline ends came to 20 bases. Germline V gene data show CDR1 as MNHNS and CDR2 as SASEGT. DNA for the CDR3: TGTGCCAGCAGCCCTGATAACCCTGGGAGGCACACTGAAGCTTTCTTT. It specifies CASSPDNPGRHTEAFF.

As regards this clonotype: This may arise from a read error, as a much more abundant clone is one base away. The V call is TRBV10-3, the J call TRBJ2-3, with 12 bases aligning to TRBD2. The germline V gene has CDR1 ENHRY and CDR2 SYGVKD. The CDR3 totals 17 residues. CDR3 sequence reads: CAINEILAGGPTDTQYF. CDR3 in DNA: TGTGCCATCAATGAGATCCTAGCGGGAGGGCCGACAGATACGCAGTATTTT.

In this sample, this clonotype turned up a few times. The chain employs TRBV2 and TRBJ1-4; 8 bases align to TRBD1. Germline CDR1 reads SNHLY; CDR2 reads FYNNEI. V trimming: 7 bases; J trimming: 7 bases; junction bases outside the gene matches: 8. This CDR3 spans 14 amino acids. CDR3 sequence (DNA): TGTGCCAGCACCCAGACAGGGGCAGGTGAAAAACTGTTTTTT. Its translation is CASTQTGAGEKLFF.

This clonotype was observed many times. J is TRBJ2-7 and V is TRBV6-2 or TRBV6-3; the match to TRBD2 covers 12 bases. The trim removed 2 bases at V and 5 bases at J, leaving 10 bases unmatched. CDR3 size: 17 residues. Germline loops: CDR1 MNHEY, CDR2 SVGEGT. This chain's CDR3 is CASSYASGRAGRNEQYF. Written as DNA, the CDR3 is TGTGCCAGCAGTTACGCTAGCGGGAGGGCCGGGAGAAACGAGCAGTACTTC.

The chain couples TRBV20-1 to TRBJ2-7; 9 nucleotides align to TRBD1. Germline CDR1 and CDR2: DFQATT and SNEGSKA (reference sequence). With V trimmed by 6 bases and J by 2 bases, 8 bases remained unmatched. This CDR3 has 14 amino acids. The CDR3 loop is CSAPRRTGAYEQYF. For the CDR3, the DNA is TGCAGTGCCCCCCGCCGGACAGGGGCCTACGAGCAGTACTTC.

This clonotype was seen a handful of times. The chain has TRBV3-1 and TRBJ1-6; TRBD1 might be the D (5 bases). V lost 0 bases, J lost 0 bases, and 9 bases lay in between. Germline-derived CDR1 and CDR2 are LGHDT and YNNKEL (reference sequence). The CDR3 is made up of 17 amino acids. For the CDR3, the DNA is TGTGCCAGCAGCCAAGAACAGGTCGGCTCCTATAATTCACCCCTCCACTTT. Residues: CASSQEQVGSYNSPLHF. The full variable domain, with the rest looked up from reference TRBV3-1 and TRBJ1-6, is DTAVSQTPKYLVTQMGNDKSIKCEQNLGHDTMYWYKQDSKKFLKIMFSYNNKELIINETVPNRFSPKSPDKAHLNLHINSLELGDSAVYFCASSQEQVGSYNSPLHFGNGTRLTVT.

Ten or more counts support this clonotype. The chain recombines TRBV18 with TRBJ2-7; possible D gene TRBD1, 6 bases. This CDR3 has 13 residues. Trimming shortened V by 6 bases and J by 1 base, and 10 bases separated the two germline ends. Per germline, CDR1 KGHSH and CDR2 LQKENI. CDR3 in DNA: TGTGCCAGCTCCGACAGGATTTCCTACGAGCAGTACTTC. Translated, it gives CASSDRISYEQYF.

As to this clonotype: Mismatch with germline at one junction end may stem from a read error. The chain joins TRBV28 to TRBJ2-7; TRBD1 matches at 9 bases. The CDR3 loop spans 15 amino acids. From germline, CDR1 is MDHEN and CDR2 SYDVKM. The chain's CDR3 is CASSLHGTGRYGQYF. The CDR3 DNA is TGTGCCAGCAGTTTACATGGGACAGGGCGGTACGGGCAGTACTTC.